This T cell receptor (beta chain) emerged from a study of tumor-infiltrating lymphocytes in primary liver carcinoma. On the study more broadly: The patients, men and women alike, were aged 30 to 69 years. T1-T3 N0M0 was the stage of the tumors, which were about 4.2 to 11 cm across.

Co-extracted RNA and DNA came from roughly 21-30 mg of unsorted bulk tissue. Total RNA (around 500 ng) served as template for TCR beta cDNA synthesis primed by a constant-region primer. Each TCR beta library was derived from three nested multiplex PCR rounds that employed slightly modified ARM-PCR. Investigators reported that the first two PCR rounds, at 9 to 11 cycles each, used TRBV1-TRBV30 forward primers with a C-beta reverse primer. TCRdb re-derived calls from the multiplex PCR reads in MiXCR, one entry per CDR3 protein. Of 50,000 to 70,000 distinct CDR3 sequences listed, less than 85% are singletons. Germline CDR1 is SEHNR and CDR2 is FQNEAQ (reference sequence). CDR3 size: 15 residues. This clonotype was observed a single time. The germline gene is not matched at one end of the junction; a read error may be the cause.

Sequencing input: liver tumor tissue from sampling region 2. Subset noted: tumor region T2, inferior pole. The chain uses TRBV7-9 and TRBJ2-7; perhaps D is TRBD1 or TRBD2 (7 bases each). The TCR sequence derives from a man between 35 and 55 years old with primary liver carcinoma and hepatitis B virus infection. The CDR3 DNA is TGTGTCAGCAGCTTAGCAGGGGGGGCCACCTACAAGCAGTACTTC. It is translated as CVSSLAGGATYKQYF.